The 28 T cell receptor beta chains presented below share a single source sample, sequenced in a study of shared clonotypes between healthy human individuals. Some clones are missing from TCRdb's copy, which holds only in-frame ones; the method was immunoSEQ multiplex PCR. The repertoire holds 400,000 to 550,000 clones, with 79% as singletons. Sequenced sample: PBMCs. Receptor source: a woman in her forties in good health. Some clones in this sample may be carry-over from other donors' samples.

The genes are TRBV9 and TRBJ1-1; tentative D call: TRBD1 (5 bases). V gave up 3 bases and J gave up 0 bases, with 12 bases separating them. The CDR3 extends over 15 amino acids. The germline CDR1 and CDR2 sequences are SGDLS and YYNGEE. This CDR3 is CASSARQNMNTEAFF. CDR3 coding DNA: TGTGCCAGCAGCGCCCGACAGAACATGAACACTGAAGCTTTCTTT.

Ten or more counts support this clone. This sequence joins TRBV10-3 and TRBJ2-7; D remains ambiguous. The CDR3 length is 12 residues. Germline values: CDR1 ENHRY, CDR2 SYGVKD. V was clipped by 0 bases and J by 3 bases, with 3 bases between them. This CDR3 reads CAISESLYEQYF. CDR3 nucleotide sequence: TGTGCCATCAGTGAGTCCCTCTACGAGCAGTACTTC.

Comment on this clone: The junction does not match germline at one end; this may be a read error. The V call is TRBV5-1, the J call TRBJ1-2; no clear D. Germline CDR1 is SGHRS and CDR2 is YFSETQ. CDR3 length: 13 residues. CDR3 region: CASSLDLFYGYTF. DNA of the CDR3: TGCGCCAGCAGTTTGGACCTCTTCTATGGCTACACCTTC.

This clone was picked up one time. V gene TRBV9 combines with J gene TRBJ2-2; the D is unclear. The CDR3 spans 14 residues. Trimming removed 0 bases at V and 4 bases at J, with 7 bases between. Germline CDR1 reads SGDLS; CDR2 reads YYNGEE. CDR3 sequence: CASSVVAVTGELFF. CDR3 nucleotides: TGTGCCAGCAGCGTAGTGGCCGTCACCGGGGAGCTGTTTTTT.

The chain recombines TRBV28 with TRBJ2-5; D perhaps matches TRBD2 (6 bases). The germline V and J ends were trimmed by 4 bases and 5 bases, with 17 bases remaining between them. From germline, CDR1 is MDHEN and CDR2 SYDVKM. The CDR3 consists of 15 residues. The CDR3 DNA sequence: TGTGCCAGCAGTTCGCCCTCCCGGGGGTCGGAGACCCAGTACTTC. Protein product: CASSSPSRGSETQYF.

The gene calls are TRBV5-6 and TRBJ2-5; no clear D gene. Deletions cut 3 bases from V and 0 bases from J, with 3 bases between. Looked up from germline, CDR1 is SGHDT and CDR2 is YYEEEE. This CDR3 has 12 residues. CDR3: CASSWYQETQYF. CDR3 coding DNA: TGTGCCAGCAGCTGGTACCAAGAGACCCAGTACTTC.

This chain uses TRBV9 with TRBJ1-4; possible D gene TRBD1, 5 bases. This CDR3 is built from 16 residues. Germline V lookup: CDR1 SGDLS, CDR2 YYNGEE. The V end lost 0 bases, the J end lost 10 bases, and 19 bases lay between the germline ends. CDR3 DNA sequence: TGTGCCAGCAGCGTAGCGGCCAAGAGCTCGGGGGGAAAACTGTTTTTT. Residues: CASSVAAKSSGGKLFF.

The chain joins TRBV9 to TRBJ1-4; tentative D call: TRBD1 (5 bases). Per germline, CDR1 SGDLS and CDR2 YYNGEE. V was clipped by 4 bases and J by 6 bases, with 10 bases between them. The CDR3 totals 13 residues. CDR3 nucleotide sequence: TGTGCCAGCAGCATCGGGACGGATGAAAAACTGTTTTTT. Protein sequence: CASSIGTDEKLFF.

The gene calls are TRBV11-2 and TRBJ1-1; tentatively, D is TRBD1 (6 bases). Germline V gene data show CDR1 as SGHAT and CDR2 as FQNNGV. Trimming left V 4 bases short and J 7 bases short, with 16 bases between. The CDR3 has 14 amino acids. The CDR3 nucleotides read TGTGCCAGCAGCTCCGCCCGGGGGGCTGGTGAAGCTTTCTTT. It translates to CASSSARGAGEAFF.

The rearrangement uses TRBV11-3 and TRBJ2-1; D could derive from TRBD1 or TRBD2 (5 bases each). The V end was cut by 3 bases, the J end by 9 bases, with 15 bases between. The germline gives CDR1 SGHNT, CDR2 YENEEA. CDR3 length equals 14 residues. This chain's CDR3 is CASSFSGTAREQFF. CDR3 nucleotides: TGTGCCAGCAGCTTCTCCGGGACGGCCCGTGAGCAGTTCTTC.

In this sample, this clone turned up once. The V gene is TRBV12-5, the J gene TRBJ1-1; maybe TRBD1 (5 bases). This CDR3 spans 19 amino acids. Per germline, CDR1 LGHNT and CDR2 FRNRAP. V was cut by 3 bases and J by 3 bases, with 26 bases left in between. CDR3 region: CASGFFPVLVRGDYTEAFF. The DNA for the CDR3 is TGTGCTAGTGGTTTTTTCCCAGTTTTAGTCCGGGGGGACTACACTGAAGCTTTCTTT.

This clone is medium-sized (0.01 to 0.1%). V is TRBV4-3 and J is TRBJ2-1; 10 bases agree with TRBD2. The CDR3 is 16 residues long. Germline CDR1 reads LGHNA; CDR2 reads YSLEER. Trimming took 1 base from V and 0 from J; bases not matched to a gene: 0. The CDR3 DNA reads TGCGCCAGCAGCCAAGGACTAGCGGGCTCCTACAATGAGCAGTTCTTC. Translation: CASSQGLAGSYNEQFF.

The V and J genes are TRBV2 and TRBJ2-7; no firm D call. Germline V gene lookup returns CDR1 SNHLY and CDR2 FYNNEI. V lost 5 bases, J lost 4 bases, and 15 bases lay in between. This CDR3 is 14 amino acids long. The CDR3 loop reads CASSQRPLRYEQYF. In nucleotides, the CDR3 is TGTGCCAGCAGTCAGAGACCCCTGCGGTACGAGCAGTACTTC.

This chain links TRBV6-1 with TRBJ2-1; D unresolved. The germline CDR1 and CDR2 sequences are MNHNS and SASEGT. This CDR3 has 12 residues. Between the trimmed V and J ends, which lost 6 bases and 4 bases, there was a span of 7 bases. The DNA of the CDR3 is TGTGCCAGCAGCACTACTTACAATGAGCAGTTCTTC. It translates to CASSTTYNEQFF.

This chain connects TRBV7-9 to TRBJ1-3; D is unresolved. The tail of the sequence fits TRBJ2-2 better, so the J call may be wrong. Germline CDR1 SEHNR, CDR2 FQNEAQ (reference sequence). CDR3 length equals 13 residues. CDR3 sequence (DNA): TGTGCCAGCAGCTTTGATTACACCGGGGAGCTGTTTTTT. Translation gives CASSFDYTGELFF.

The gene calls are TRBV27 and TRBJ1-5; TRBD1 matches 8 bases. Germline V gene lookup returns CDR1 MNHEY and CDR2 SMNVEV (reference sequence). This CDR3 has 16 residues. Trimming removed 5 bases from V and 5 bases from J; junction bases left unmatched: 11. The CDR3 here is CASSAWTGLDDQPQHF. CDR3 sequence (DNA): TGTGCCAGCAGTGCATGGACAGGGTTAGACGATCAGCCCCAGCATTTT.

V gene TRBV28 combines with J gene TRBJ2-2; no clear D. This CDR3 comprises 14 residues. V gave up 5 bases and J gave up 6 bases, with 13 bases separating them. CDR1 is MDHEN and CDR2 is SYDVKM in the germline V gene. In DNA form, the CDR3 reads TGTGCCAGCAGTACACGGGTTCGCCCCGGGGAGCTGTTTTTT. As protein: CASSTRVRPGELFF.

The rearrangement uses TRBV5-1 and TRBJ2-6, with D uncertain. From germline, CDR1 is SGHRS and CDR2 YFSETQ. The V end lost 4 bases, the J end lost 0 bases, and 11 bases lay between the germline ends. This CDR3 spans 16 amino acids. The CDR3 bases are TGCGCCAGCAGCCTTAACAGCGACTCTGGGGCCAACGTCCTGACTTTC. It translates to CASSLNSDSGANVLTF. Using reference TRBV5-1 and TRBJ2-6 for the parts outside the CDR3, the full variable domain is KAGVTQTPRYLIKTRGQQVTLSCSPISGHRSVSWYQQTPGQGLQFLFEYFSETQRNKGNFPGRFSGRQFSNSRSEMNVSTLELGDSALYLCASSLNSDSGANVLTFGAGSRLTVL.

The chain's CDR3 is CASSGYGNTEAFF. In DNA, the CDR3 is TGTGCCAGCAGTGGTTACGGGAACACTGAAGCTTTCTTT. The gene calls are TRBV2 and TRBJ1-1; D gene ambiguous. Trimming took off 4 bases at V and 1 base at J, with 7 bases between the two ends. Germline V gene sequence: CDR1 SNHLY, CDR2 FYNNEI. CDR3 length: 13 amino acids.

V usage is TRBV4-2 and J usage is TRBJ2-7, with 10 bases aligning to TRBD1. Germline V lookup: CDR1 LGHNA, CDR2 YNFKEQ. The length of the CDR3 is 15 residues. Trimming at V came to 0 bases and at J to 4 bases, leaving 3 bases not matched to a gene. CDR3 nucleotides: TGTGCCAGCAGCCAAGAAGGGGGACAGGGGTACGAGCAGTACTTC. Translated: CASSQEGGQGYEQYF.

This clone has a handful of counts. The chain employs TRBV7-8 and TRBJ1-5; D unresolved. The V gene lost 2 bases and the J gene lost 4 bases, with 6 bases spanning the gap. This CDR3 is built from 13 residues. Per germline, CDR1 SGHVS and CDR2 FQNEAQ. CDR3 protein: CASSLIENQPQHF. The DNA for the CDR3 is TGTGCCAGCAGCTTAATAGAGAATCAGCCCCAGCATTTT.

This chain links TRBV14 with TRBJ2-7, with D possibly matching TRBD2 (6 bases). This CDR3 is built from 16 residues. V lost 0 bases and J 1 base, leaving 13 bases between the germline ends. Germline V gives CDR1 SGHDN, CDR2 FVKESK. The CDR3 region is CASSQEPPRESYEQYF. DNA for the CDR3: TGTGCCAGCAGCCAAGAACCACCGCGGGAATCCTACGAGCAGTACTTC.

This sequence joins TRBV11-2 and TRBJ2-1, with D hard to call. Trimming stripped 4 bases from V and 4 bases from J, with 8 bases between. Germline CDR1 SGHAT, CDR2 FQNNGV. This CDR3 spans 13 amino acids. This CDR3 reads CASSSDGYNEQFF. In DNA, the CDR3 is TGTGCCAGCAGCTCGGACGGATACAATGAGCAGTTCTTC.

This clone was recorded once. The rearrangement joins TRBV28 to TRBJ1-5, with 8 bases matching TRBD1. Unmatched junction bases numbered 6, after V lost 6 bases and J lost 2 bases. The germline V gene has CDR1 MDHEN and CDR2 SYDVKM. The CDR3 extends over 15 amino acids. CDR3 sequence (DNA): TGTGCCAGCAGAAGACAGGGGTTGGGCAATCAGCCCCAGCATTTT. Its translation is CASRRQGLGNQPQHF.

This chain joins TRBV29-1 and TRBJ2-5; unclear D gene. The CDR3 is 13 residues long. The germline gives CDR1 SQVTM, CDR2 ANQGSEA. V lost 1 base and J 0 bases, leaving 6 bases between the germline ends. CDR3 coding DNA: TGCAGCGTTGAAGCCGGGTACCAAGAGACCCAGTACTTC. It is translated as CSVEAGYQETQYF.

This clone was seen many times. This sequence joins TRBV9 and TRBJ1-1; D not resolved. This CDR3 region has 14 residues. Between the trimmed V and J ends, which lost 1 base and 1 base, there was a span of 8 bases. The germline gives CDR1 SGDLS, CDR2 YYNGEE. CDR3 region: CASSVWAANTEAFF. As DNA, the CDR3 is TGTGCCAGCAGCGTATGGGCAGCGAACACTGAAGCTTTCTTT.

The genes are TRBV5-1 and TRBJ2-1; D is unresolved. Trimming stripped 4 bases from V and 7 bases from J, with 15 bases between. The CDR3 covers 14 residues. The V gene's germline CDR1 is SGHRS and CDR2 YFSETQ. The CDR3 is CASSPDGWGNEQFF. The CDR3 DNA sequence: TGCGCCAGCAGCCCGGACGGCTGGGGAAATGAGCAGTTCTTC.

The chain employs TRBV5-4 and TRBJ1-1, with 9 bases matching TRBD1. The germline gives CDR1 SGHNT, CDR2 YYREEE (reference sequence). Trimming at V came to 4 bases and at J to 4 bases, leaving 8 bases not matched to a gene. The CDR3 has 15 residues. CDR3 nucleotide sequence: TGTGCCAGCAGCGACCCCGGGACAGGGTCCACTGAAGCTTTCTTT. The encoded protein is CASSDPGTGSTEAFF. Full variable domain (remainder filled in from reference TRBV5-4 and TRBJ1-1): ETGVTQSPTHLIKTRGQQVTLRCSSQSGHNTVSWYQQALGQGPQFIFQYYREEENGRGNFPPRFSGLQFPNYSSELNVNALELDDSALYLCASSDPGTGSTEAFFGQGTRLTVV.